A single sample gave rise to the 32 T cell receptor beta chains below, sequenced in a study of Tregs in tolerant kidney transplant recipients. TCRdb's table, derived via immunoSEQ multiplex PCR, lists solely in-frame clones and lacks some. The sample yields 95,000 to 120,000 clones, almost 90% seen once. Sequencing used CD4+ T cells from blood, obtained before the transplant. Receptors were obtained from a human donor who received a combined kidney and bone marrow transplant.

This chain links TRBV4-1 with TRBJ2-7; 9 bases are shared with TRBD2. The CDR3 is 16 residues long. Germline trimming cut 4 bases from V and 2 bases from J; bases unmatched to any gene: 9. Germline V gene lookup returns CDR1 MGHRA and CDR2 YSYEKL. Here the CDR3 DNA reads TGCGCCAGCAGCCCAGCGGGGGGCTTAAAAACCTACGAGCAGTACTTC. Encoded protein: CASSPAGGLKTYEQYF.

This chain uses TRBV7-9 with TRBJ1-3; 8 bases map to TRBD1. This CDR3 contains 16 residues. The J segment lost 0 bases and the V segment lost 4 bases, leaving 5 bases of the junction unmatched. The germline V gene encodes CDR1 SEHNR and CDR2 FQNEAQ (reference sequence). The CDR3 DNA follows: TGTGCCAGCAGCTCTCCGGGACAGGACTCTGGAAACACCATATATTTT. Protein: CASSSPGQDSGNTIYF.

The gene calls are TRBV19 and TRBJ2-7; TRBD2 aligns across 12 bases. The CDR3 loop spans 15 amino acids. Unmatched junction bases numbered 2, after V lost 3 bases and J lost 2 bases. CDR1 and CDR2 from the germline V gene are LNHDA and SQIVND (reference sequence). The CDR3 here is CASSILAGGTYEQYF. The CDR3 nucleotides are TGTGCCAGTAGTATCCTAGCGGGAGGGACCTACGAGCAGTACTTC.

V and J are TRBV2 and TRBJ2-3, with D perhaps TRBD2 (5 bases). CDR1 and CDR2 (germline): SNHLY, FYNNEI. The CDR3 has 14 residues. V shed 4 bases and J shed 4 bases, with 12 bases lying between them. CDR3 sequence: CASSVSSVADTQYF. DNA of the CDR3: TGTGCCAGCAGTGTGAGTAGCGTGGCAGATACGCAGTATTTT.

This chain joins TRBV29-1 and TRBJ2-7; D might be TRBD2 (6 bases). The germline V gene encodes CDR1 SQVTM and CDR2 ANQGSEA. The CDR3 covers 14 residues. V lost 6 bases to trimming and J lost 0 bases, with 15 bases between them. This chain's CDR3 is CSVSGGDSSYEQYF. CDR3 in DNA: TGCAGCGTCTCCGGGGGAGACAGCTCCTACGAGCAGTACTTC.

V is TRBV5-6 and J is TRBJ2-7, with 11 bases lining up with TRBD2. Germline V gives CDR1 SGHDT, CDR2 YYEEEE. Germline trimming cut 4 bases from V and 9 bases from J; bases unmatched to any gene: 6. This CDR3 spans 13 amino acids. The CDR3 DNA sequence: TGTGCCAGCAGCATGACTAGCGGGACCCGGCAGTACTTC. As protein: CASSMTSGTRQYF.

The chain is built from TRBV7-9 and TRBJ1-1; no clear D gene. Between the trimmed V and J ends, which lost 1 base and 1 base, there was a span of 10 bases. This CDR3 region has 15 residues. CDR1 and CDR2 (germline): SEHNR, FQNEAQ (reference sequence). The CDR3 DNA is TGTGCCAGCAGCTTAGAATTCCGGGGGAACACTGAAGCTTTCTTT. The encoded protein is CASSLEFRGNTEAFF.

This clone has only a few counts. The chain recombines TRBV5-1 with TRBJ1-6; maybe TRBD1 (5 bases). V dropped 4 bases and J dropped 0 bases, with 17 bases sitting between them. This CDR3 comprises 18 residues. Germline V CDR1 and CDR2: SGHRS, YFSETQ. This CDR3 reads CASSPAGSSSSYNSPLHF. DNA for the CDR3: TGCGCCAGCAGCCCGGCAGGGTCCTCCAGCTCCTATAATTCACCCCTCCACTTT.

This chain's CDR3 is CAECGAVREAFF. The CDR3 DNA follows: TGTGCGGAGTGCGGGGCAGTAAGAGAAGCTTTCTTT. The chain employs TRBV12-2 and TRBJ1-1. TRBV12-2 is recorded as a pseudogene. CDR3 length: 12 amino acids.

The chain joins TRBV28 to TRBJ2-7; TRBD1 matches 9 bases. Germline-derived CDR1 and CDR2 are MDHEN and SYDVKM. This CDR3 has 14 amino acids. J gave up 4 bases and V 7 bases, and 8 bases lay outside the gene matches. Here the CDR3 reads CASTQGAKRYEQYF. In DNA, the CDR3 is TGTGCCAGCACACAGGGGGCCAAGAGGTACGAGCAGTACTTC. The full variable domain, with the rest looked up from reference TRBV28 and TRBJ2-7, is DVKVTQSSRYLVKRTGEKVFLECVQDMDHENMFWYRQDPGLGLRLIYFSYDVKMKEKGDIPEGYSVSREKKERFSLILESASTNQTSMYLCASTQGAKRYEQYFGPGTRLTVT.

Regarding this clone: One end of the junction varies from germline; a read error may be responsible. The J gene is TRBJ2-1, the V gene TRBV6-1, with 9 bases that match TRBD2. The CDR3 spans 16 residues. In germline, CDR1 is MNHNS, CDR2 SASEGT. The CDR3 loop reads CASSEVSGGFYNEQFF. In nucleotides, the CDR3 is TGTGCCAGCAGCGAAGTCAGCGGGGGGTTCTACAATGAGCAGTTCTTC.

This chain uses TRBV11-2 with TRBJ1-3; D is unclear. V was shortened by 4 bases and J by 0 bases, with 10 bases between the two germline ends. The germline gives CDR1 SGHAT, CDR2 FQNNGV. The CDR3 runs to 15 residues. The CDR3 DNA is TGTGCCAGCAGCTCCTGGCGGGGCTCTGGAAACACCATATATTTT. Protein: CASSSWRGSGNTIYF.

The chain has TRBV11-3 and TRBJ2-3; a weak D match, TRBD2 (6 bases). CDR1 is SGHNT, CDR2 YENEEA, per germline. Trimming pared 3 bases from V and 6 bases from J, leaving 10 bases between. The CDR3 consists of 13 residues. CDR3 loop: CASSLGEADTQYF. CDR3 coding DNA: TGTGCCAGCAGCTTGGGGGAGGCCGATACGCAGTATTTT.

This clone was counted a single time. The V call is TRBV18, the J call TRBJ2-7, with 7 bases aligning to TRBD1. The V segment lost 3 bases and the J segment 3 bases; nucleotides outside the gene matches: 11. Germline CDR1 KGHSH, CDR2 LQKENI. The CDR3 consists of 16 residues. CDR3 nucleotide sequence: TGTGCCAGCTCACCCGCCGCTGAGACAGGGAGCTACGAGCAGTACTTC. Translation gives CASSPAAETGSYEQYF.

The J gene is TRBJ2-7, the V gene TRBV6-8, with 8 positions matching TRBD1. With 0 bases clipped from V and 12 bases from J, the junction kept 13 bases outside the gene matches. The CDR3 length is 15 residues. Looked up from germline, CDR1 is MNHGY and CDR2 is SAAAGT. The CDR3 is CASSYSISHRGIRYF. The CDR3 coding sequence is TGTGCCAGCAGTTACTCGATAAGCCACAGGGGGATCAGGTACTTC.

Only one count was recorded for this clone. V and J are TRBV7-8 and TRBJ1-1; 8 bases match TRBD1. This CDR3 has 16 residues. Germline CDR1 SGHVS, CDR2 FQNEAQ. With 5 bases clipped from V and 1 base from J, the junction kept 9 bases outside the gene matches. The CDR3 DNA reads as TGTGCCAGCAGCAAGGGGACAGGAAGGTCGAACACTGAAGCTTTCTTT. Amino acids: CASSKGTGRSNTEAFF. Full variable domain (remainder filled in from reference TRBV7-8 and TRBJ1-1): GAGVSQSPRYKVAKRGQDVALRCDPISGHVSLFWYQQALGQGPEFLTYFQNEAQLDKSGLPSDRFFAERPEGSVSTLKIQRTQQEDSAVYLCASSKGTGRSNTEAFFGQGTRLTVV.

The chain carries TRBV18 and TRBJ1-2; D may be TRBD1 (5 bases). V lost 4 bases and J 4 bases, leaving 7 bases between the germline ends. In germline, CDR1 is KGHSH, CDR2 LQKENI. CDR3 size: 12 residues. In nucleotides, the CDR3 is TGTGCCAGCTCACGCGACAGCTATGGCTACACCTTC. Translated, it gives CASSRDSYGYTF.

This chain joins TRBV19 and TRBJ1-3; D call uncertain. Trimming removed 5 bases at V and 0 bases at J, with 8 bases between. The germline gives CDR1 LNHDA, CDR2 SQIVND (reference sequence). This CDR3 is 14 amino acids long. Here the CDR3 reads CASSEANSGNTIYF. The CDR3 bases are TGTGCCAGTAGTGAGGCCAACTCTGGAAACACCATATATTTT.

The chain is built from TRBV5-4 and TRBJ2-5; D may be TRBD2 (6 bases). The CDR3 length is 14 residues. Germline CDR1 reads SGHNT; CDR2 reads YYREEE (reference sequence). V gave up 0 bases and J gave up 5 bases, with 11 bases separating them. The CDR3 nucleotides are TGTGCCAGCAGCTTGGGGGGCCGGGGGGAGACCCAGTACTTC. The encoded protein is CASSLGGRGETQYF. Complete variable domain (other parts from reference TRBV5-4 and TRBJ2-5): ETGVTQSPTHLIKTRGQQVTLRCSSQSGHNTVSWYQQALGQGPQFIFQYYREEENGRGNFPPRFSGLQFPNYSSELNVNALELDDSALYLCASSLGGRGETQYFGPGTRLLVL.

The rearrangement uses TRBV7-2 and TRBJ1-3; 9 bases are shared with TRBD1. Trimming cost V 8 bases and J 0 bases; bases outside gene matches: 8. Germline CDR1 SGHTA, CDR2 FQGNSA. This CDR3 has 16 amino acids. CDR3 region: CASGRTGATSGNTIYF. The CDR3 nucleotides are TGTGCCAGCGGAAGGACAGGGGCCACCTCTGGAAACACCATATATTTT.

The gene calls are TRBV5-1 and TRBJ2-5, with 7 bases identical to TRBD1. The V and J ends lost 4 bases and 3 bases, in that order; junction bases with no gene match: 6. The germline V gene has CDR1 SGHRS and CDR2 YFSETQ. This CDR3 has 14 residues. The CDR3 DNA reads TGCGCCAGCAGCGTACGGACAGGAGAAGAGACCCAGTACTTC. This codes for CASSVRTGEETQYF. The entire variable domain, with the rest obtained from reference TRBV5-1 and TRBJ2-5, is as follows: KAGVTQTPRYLIKTRGQQVTLSCSPISGHRSVSWYQQTPGQGLQFLFEYFSETQRNKGNFPGRFSGRQFSNSRSEMNVSTLELGDSALYLCASSVRTGEETQYFGPGTRLLVL.

This chain links TRBV7-2 with TRBJ2-7, with D uncertain. This CDR3 is built from 14 residues. Trimming shortened V by 7 bases and J by 2 bases, and 15 bases separated the two germline ends. Germline values: CDR1 SGHTA, CDR2 FQGNSA. DNA of the CDR3: TGTGCCAGCACAGGTGGGCAGCAAACCTACGAGCAGTACTTC. Translating gives CASTGGQQTYEQYF.

The chain carries TRBV27 and TRBJ1-2; the D gene is possibly TRBD1 (6 bases). CDR1 and CDR2 (germline): MNHEY, SMNVEV (reference sequence). Trimming took off 5 bases at V and 1 base at J, with 17 bases between the two ends. The CDR3 is 16 amino acids. The CDR3 DNA sequence: TGTGCCAGCAGTCTGATCTCGGGACATAATAACTATGGCTACACCTTC. Translated, it gives CASSLISGHNNYGYTF.

The gene calls are TRBV7-2 and TRBJ2-7, with D unresolved. Germline CDR1 is SGHTA and CDR2 is FQGNSA. V shed 1 base and J shed 3 bases, with 7 bases lying between them. The CDR3 covers 13 residues. The DNA of the CDR3 is TGTGCCAGCAGCTTAGGGCGGAACTACGAGCAGTACTTC. Its protein product is CASSLGRNYEQYF.

The J gene is TRBJ2-5, the V gene TRBV11-2; D unresolved. This CDR3 contains 13 residues. V was trimmed by 3 bases and J by 2 bases, leaving 7 bases between them. Germline loops: CDR1 SGHAT, CDR2 FQNNGV. The CDR3 spells CASSLSRQETQYF. CDR3 nucleotides: TGTGCCAGCAGCTTGAGCAGGCAAGAGACCCAGTACTTC.

V gene TRBV5-1 combines with J gene TRBJ1-3; the D gene is possibly TRBD1 (5 bases). The CDR3 runs to 14 residues. Trimming pared 0 bases from V and 8 bases from J, leaving 12 bases between. Germline values: CDR1 SGHRS, CDR2 YFSETQ. CDR3 in DNA: TGCGCCAGCAGCTTGGCGGACACGGCTCACACCATATATTTT. This gives the protein CASSLADTAHTIYF.

A single count supports this clone. The chain combines TRBV5-4 with TRBJ2-3, with 10 bases that match TRBD2. This CDR3 is 16 amino acids long. The trim removed 2 bases at V and 5 bases at J, leaving 8 bases unmatched. CDR1 and CDR2 from the germline V gene are SGHNT and YYREEE (reference sequence). The CDR3 sequence: CASSLRAGGREDTQYF. In DNA, the CDR3 is TGTGCCAGCAGCTTAAGAGCGGGGGGGCGGGAAGATACGCAGTATTTT.

In nucleotides, the CDR3 is TGTGCCAGTATCCGGACAGGTTCTAACTATGGCTACACCTTC. Its protein product is CASIRTGSNYGYTF. The chain links TRBV19 to TRBJ1-2, with 7 bases aligning to TRBD1. With V trimmed by 7 bases and J by 0 bases, 5 bases remained unmatched. The CDR3 consists of 14 residues. Germline V gene sequence: CDR1 LNHDA, CDR2 SQIVND (reference sequence).

This chain joins TRBV30 and TRBJ2-3; weak D call: TRBD2 (6 bases). Germline CDR1 and CDR2: GTSNPN and SVGIG (reference sequence). The CDR3 totals 14 residues. Between the trimmed V and J ends, which lost 3 bases and 4 bases, there was a span of 14 bases. The CDR3 spells CAWRYGGQADTQYF. CDR3 nucleotides: TGTGCCTGGAGATACGGGGGTCAAGCAGATACGCAGTATTTT. Supplemented by reference TRBV30 and TRBJ2-3, the full variable domain reads SQTIHQWPATLVQPVGSPLSLECTVEGTSNPNLYWYRQAAGRGLQLLFYSVGIGQISSEVPQNLSASRPQDRQFILSSKKLLLSDSGFYLCAWRYGGQADTQYFGPGTRLTVL.

As for this clone: A read error may account for a junction end that differs from germline. This chain connects TRBV25-1 to TRBJ2-3; a weak D match, TRBD1 (5 bases). In germline, CDR1 is MGHDK, CDR2 SYGVNS. This CDR3 region has 15 residues. The CDR3 coding sequence is TGTGCCAGCACTGAAAGGGGCCGTAGCACAGATACGCAGTATTTT. Encoded protein: CASTERGRSTDTQYF.

The rearrangement uses TRBV7-7 and TRBJ2-1, with 10 bases that match TRBD2. This CDR3 spans 16 amino acids. CDR1 is SSHAT and CDR2 is FNYEAQ in the germline V gene (reference sequence). V shed 5 bases and J 2 bases; nucleotides not matched to a gene: 6. Here the CDR3 DNA reads TGTGCCAGCAGCCGAATTAGCGGGGGGACCTACAATGAGCAGTTCTTC. This translates into CASSRISGGTYNEQFF.

The rearrangement joins TRBV11-2 to TRBJ2-1, with a tentative D call TRBD1 (5 bases). The CDR3 runs 15 residues. The V gene's germline CDR1 is SGHAT and CDR2 FQNNGV. Trimming removed 0 bases from V and 8 bases from J, with 14 bases in between. The DNA for the CDR3 is TGTGCCAGCAGCTTAGATGGCGTGTTAGGGGATGAGCAGTTCTTC. This translates into CASSLDGVLGDEQFF.